This is a list of T cell receptor beta chains from one sample in a study of CD8 T cells in Susac syndrome. TCRdb ran MiXCR on the immunoSEQ multiplex PCR reads and lists one entry per CDR3 protein. The sample includes 150,000 to 200,000 distinct CDR3 sequences, 90% to 96% of them seen just once. Sequenced sample: CD4+ T cells from PBMCs. The origin of the receptors is a human donor with multiple sclerosis. The CDR3 runs from the conserved cysteine through the conserved F or W. A D gene is named only where the DNA matches it firmly. Clone size appears in some rows only: once, few, many, or a class for an expanded clone.

j_call d_call clone_size v_call cdr3_aa cdr3_nt
TRBJ1-2 - - TRBV20-1 CSARTLNYGYTF TGCAGTGCTAGGACACTGAACTATGGCTACACCTTC
TRBJ2-7 TRBD1 - TRBV9 CASSADRDYEQYF TGTGCCAGCAGCGCGGACAGGGACTACGAGCAGTACTTC
TRBJ2-7 - - TRBV5-4 CASSSFQATTYYEQYF TGTGCCAGCAGCTCCTTTCAAGCAACTACTTACTACGAGCAGTACTTC
TRBJ2-1 TRBD2 - TRBV30 CAWAPGLAGGNEQFF TGTGCCTGGGCCCCGGGACTAGCGGGGGGGAATGAGCAGTTCTTC
TRBJ1-2 - once TRBV28 CASSSGRVHVGGYTF TGTGCCAGCAGCTCGGGGAGGGTTCATGTTGGGGGCTACACCTTC
TRBJ2-1 TRBD2 once TRBV7-9 CASSLRLAGGPYNEQFF TGTGCCAGCAGCTTACGGCTAGCGGGGGGCCCGTACAATGAGCAGTTCTTC
TRBJ2-1 TRBD1 once TRBV29-1 CSVGQGDEQFF TGCAGCGTCGGACAGGGGGATGAGCAGTTCTTC
TRBJ2-2 - - TRBV7-9 CASSPPGISGGELFF TGTGCCAGCAGCCCACCGGGGATATCGGGCGGGGAGCTGTTTTTT
TRBJ1-1 - - TRBV4-3 CASSRTLYTEAFF TGCGCCAGCAGCCGCACACTCTACACTGAAGCTTTCTTT
TRBJ2-3 TRBD2 - TRBV2 CASSYIGRGDTQYF TGTGCCAGCAGCTATATAGGGCGGGGGGATACGCAGTATTTT
TRBJ2-3 - - TRBV24-1 CATSDPRDRSTDTQYF TGTGCCACCAGTGATCCCCGGGACCGGAGCACAGATACGCAGTATTTT
TRBJ2-7 - - TRBV7-2 CASSLVHSYEQYF TGTGCCAGCAGCTTAGTGCACTCCTACGAGCAGTACTTC
TRBJ2-7 TRBD1 - TRBV29-1 CSARDREYEQYF TGCAGCGCCCGGGACAGGGAATACGAGCAGTACTTC
TRBJ1-2 TRBD1 - TRBV12-3/TRBV12-4 CASKKAGQGAYTF TGTGCCAGCAAGAAAGCGGGACAGGGGGCATACACCTTC
TRBJ1-1 - - TRBV30 CAWSVQANTEAFF TGTGCCTGGAGTGTACAGGCGAACACTGAAGCTTTCTTT
TRBJ2-2 - - TRBV15 CATSRDTGELFF TGTGCCACCAGCCGGGATACCGGGGAGCTGTTTTTT
TRBJ1-4 - - TRBV3-1 CASSPYARTGKLFF TGTGCCAGCAGCCCGTATGCCCGGACGGGAAAACTGTTTTTT
TRBJ2-5 TRBD2 - TRBV28 CASSPHEGLAGVETQYF TGTGCCAGCAGCCCCCATGAGGGATTAGCGGGGGTAGAGACCCAGTACTTC
TRBJ1-2 TRBD1 - TRBV30 CAWSRHDRAPSKGYTF TGTGCCTGGAGTAGACACGACAGGGCGCCGTCCAAAGGCTACACCTTC
TRBJ1-6 - - TRBV5-6 CASTHQGNSPLHF TGTGCCAGCACTCACCAGGGGAACTCACCCCTCCACTTT
TRBJ1-1 - - TRBV29-1 CSVAGQGRFAEAFF TGCAGCGTTGCGGGGCAGGGGCGATTCGCTGAAGCTTTCTTT
TRBJ2-2 TRBD2 - TRBV9 CASSRGLAVDTGELFF TGTGCCAGCAGCCGTGGACTAGCGGTGGACACCGGGGAGCTGTTTTTT
TRBJ2-5 - - TRBV7-2 CASSRGAETQYF TGTGCCAGCAGCAGGGGGGCGGAGACCCAGTACTTC
TRBJ1-3 - - TRBV5-4 CASSLDFHTIYF TGTGCCAGCAGCTTGGACTTTCACACCATATATTTT
TRBJ2-7 - - TRBV29-1 CSVTIGTESLYEQYF TGCAGCGTGACAATAGGGACCGAGTCCCTCTACGAGCAGTACTTC
TRBJ2-7 TRBD1 - TRBV23-1 CASSQFLRGQKYEQYF TGCGCCAGCAGTCAATTCCTTCGGGGACAGAAATACGAGCAGTACTTC
TRBJ1-2 - - TRBV5-4 CASSSLGSGGGYTF TGTGCCAGCAGCAGCCTGGGGTCCGGAGGTGGCTACACCTTC
TRBJ2-1 TRBD2 - TRBV11-1 CASSLAGLAPSEQFF TGTGCCAGCAGCTTAGCGGGACTAGCGCCTTCTGAGCAGTTCTTC
TRBJ2-3 - - TRBV4-3 CASSQQLADTQYF TGCGCCAGCAGCCAACAGTTAGCAGATACGCAGTATTTT
TRBJ2-1 - - TRBV19 CASGSQGFMNNEQFF TGTGCCAGTGGATCTCAGGGTTTCATGAACAATGAGCAGTTCTTC
TRBJ1-2 - few TRBV29-1 CSVEGRGANYGYTF TGCAGCGTTGAAGGCAGGGGCGCTAACTATGGCTACACCTTC
TRBJ2-5 - - TRBV27 CASITGLPETQYF TGTGCCAGCATCACCGGCCTCCCAGAGACCCAGTACTTC
TRBJ2-3 TRBD2 once TRBV4-2 CASRTGGDTQYF TGTGCCAGCAGGACGGGGGGGGATACGCAGTATTTT
TRBJ2-1 - - TRBV9 CASSPRGRWNEQFF TGTGCCAGCAGCCCCCGCGGGCGTTGGAATGAGCAGTTCTTC
TRBJ2-7 - once TRBV30 CAWMAYSYEQYF TGTGCCTGGATGGCATACTCCTACGAGCAGTACTTC
TRBJ2-7 - - TRBV7-9 CASRLGTSNSYEQYF TGTGCCAGCAGACTAGGGACATCGAACTCCTACGAGCAGTACTTC
TRBJ1-1 - - TRBV19 CASSTRQRNTEAFF TGTGCCAGTAGTACAAGGCAGCGAAACACTGAAGCTTTCTTT
TRBJ2-3 - - TRBV5-1 CASSLVGRAPPRDTQYF TGCGCCAGCAGCTTGGTTGGCAGGGCTCCCCCCAGGGATACGCAGTATTTT
TRBJ2-7 - - TRBV28 CASSYSWGSYEQYF TGTGCCAGCAGTTATTCGTGGGGGTCCTACGAGCAGTACTTC